Below are 9 T cell receptor beta chains sequenced from a single sample in a study of beta chain features in type 1 diabetes. Every isolated RNA sample was fully reverse transcribed, so sequencing captured expressed TCRB transcripts. Libraries were prepared by immunoSEQ multiplex PCR; TCRdb keeps only in-frame clonotypes and omits some of them. The table includes roughly 700,000 clones, around an eighth detected once. No antigen has been identified for these receptors. Study-wide results and limits: Significant though moderate, a shortening of TCRB CDR3s appeared in all four CD4+ subsets of Type 1 diabetes patients.

The sample consisted of naive CD4+ T cells from blood. The receptor source for this set is a man younger than 35 with type 1 diabetes.

The V gene is TRBV7-2, the J gene TRBJ2-2; 8 bases line up with TRBD2. The CDR3 covers 13 residues. Germline CDR1 SGHTA, CDR2 FQGNSA. J was trimmed by 5 bases and V by 6 bases; bases with no gene match: 2. The CDR3 sequence: CASRLAATGELFF. The CDR3 DNA reads TGTGCCAGCAGACTAGCGGCTACCGGGGAGCTGTTTTTT.

The V and J genes are TRBV19 and TRBJ1-1; TRBD1 is a possible D gene (5 bases). From germline, CDR1 is LNHDA and CDR2 SQIVND (reference sequence). The CDR3 runs 14 residues. The V end was cut by 5 bases, the J end by 5 bases, with 15 bases between. For the CDR3, the DNA is TGTGCCAGTAGTTTTGGGGGACGGCGGACTGAAGCTTTCTTT. Translation: CASSFGGRRTEAFF.

This clone was seen a handful of times. CDR3: CASRDRVGSPLHF. CDR3 DNA: TGTGCCAGCAGGGACAGGGTCGGTTCACCCCTCCACTTT. This rearrangement joins TRBV13 to TRBJ1-6; TRBD1 agrees at 8 bases. This CDR3 contains 13 residues. V dropped 6 bases and J dropped 9; count of bases not matched to a gene: 4. Germline CDR1 is PRHDT and CDR2 is FYEKMQ (reference sequence). Together with reference TRBV13 and TRBJ1-6, the CDR3 gives the full variable domain: AAGVIQSPRHLIKEKRETATLKCYPIPRHDTVYWYQQGPGQDPQFLISFYEKMQSDKGSIPDRFSAQQFSDYHSELNMSSLELGDSALYFCASRDRVGSPLHFGNGTRLTVT.

This clone was counted between two and nine times. The CDR3 coding sequence is TGTGCCAGCAGCTTAGCGCCGACTTGGCAACCTGGGGCCAACGTCCTGACTTTC. It codes for CASSLAPTWQPGANVLTF. The rearrangement links TRBV7-2 to TRBJ2-6; D uncertain. CDR3 length: 18 amino acids. V was pared by 0 bases and J by 2 bases, with 14 bases between. CDR1 is SGHTA and CDR2 is FQGNSA in the germline V gene. The whole variable domain, filled in from reference TRBV7-2 and TRBJ2-6, reads GAGVSQSPSNKVTEKGKDVELRCDPISGHTALYWYRQSLGQGLEFLIYFQGNSAPDKSGLPSDRFSAERTGGSVSTLTIQRTQQEDSAVYLCASSLAPTWQPGANVLTFGAGSRLTVL.

The chain carries TRBV10-3 and TRBJ2-5; 8 bases are shared with TRBD1. CDR1 ENHRY and CDR2 SYGVKD come from the germline V gene. This CDR3 is 14 amino acids long. Losses at the gene ends were 6 bases for V and 1 base for J; bases not matched to a gene: 4. The CDR3 loop is CAIREGQGQETQYF. The CDR3 DNA follows: TGTGCCATCAGAGAAGGACAGGGCCAAGAGACCCAGTACTTC.

This clone was seen a handful of times. The rearrangement joins TRBV4-1 to TRBJ2-4; no clear D gene. The CDR3 is 18 residues long. The V gene's germline CDR1 is MGHRA and CDR2 YSYEKL. Trimming took 0 bases from V and 1 from J, leaving 16 bases between them. CDR3 sequence (DNA): TGCGCCAGCAGCCAAGATCCGGTGGGAAGTATTGCCAAAAACATTCAGTACTTC. Translated: CASSQDPVGSIAKNIQYF.

The chain joins TRBV28 to TRBJ2-7, with D tentatively TRBD2 (6 bases). The V end lost 5 bases, the J end lost 3 bases, and 11 bases lay between the germline ends. Germline CDR1 MDHEN, CDR2 SYDVKM. CDR3 length: 13 amino acids. CDR3 loop: CASSNLAFYEQYF. The DNA for the CDR3 is TGTGCCAGCAGTAATCTAGCGTTCTACGAGCAGTACTTC.

The V call is TRBV7-8, the J call TRBJ2-2, with a tentative D call TRBD1 (5 bases). V was cut by 8 bases and J by 7 bases, with 11 bases left in between. The CDR3 contains 12 residues. Germline CDR1 reads SGHVS; CDR2 reads FQNEAQ. DNA of the CDR3: TGTGCCAGCCGTAAGGGGCTCGGGGAGCTGTTTTTT. This codes for CASRKGLGELFF.

The chain has TRBV30 and TRBJ1-1, with D perhaps matching TRBD1 (5 bases). Germline lookup yields CDR1 GTSNPN and CDR2 SVGIG (reference sequence). This CDR3 comprises 13 residues. V was cut by 5 bases and J by 4 bases, with 14 bases left in between. The CDR3 spells CAWGGGAGTEAFF. CDR3 bases: TGTGCCTGGGGGGGAGGGGCAGGCACTGAAGCTTTCTTT.